This paragraph covers one T cell receptor (beta chain) sequence. Its target is not known. Extracted from the samples, RNA was reverse transcribed into cDNA to serve as the sequencing template. The table came from immunoSEQ multiplex PCR; TCRdb's copy has only in-frame clones and leaves some out. The sample lists some 220,000 clones; less than 75% were seen once. The CDR3 length is 13 residues. CDR1 SQVTM and CDR2 ANQGSEA come from the germline V gene. Trimming cost V 7 bases and J 5 bases; bases outside gene matches: 3. These data belong to a study of CD8+ T cells in alopecia areata. Study-level points and caveats: Greater clonality was observed in lesional scalp samples, especially alopecia totalis/universalis, versus normal scalp. The treated group had a single nonresponder, limiting CD8+ expansion-response conclusions.

The treatment denotes: oral pan-JAK inhibitor, 5-10 mg twice daily. Cell sorting on a FACSAria was used to separate CD4+ and CD8+ T cells from the PBMCs. The chain employs TRBV29-1 and TRBJ2-3; 13 nucleotides line up with TRBD2. The specimen comprised CD4+ T cells sorted from blood, sampled at week 4, from a patient treated with tofacitinib. This clonotype was sampled from a human donor with alopecia areata. In nucleotides, the CDR3 is TGCAGCGCCCGGACTAGCGGGGGAGATACGCAGTATTTT. Translation gives CSARTSGGDTQYF.